This is a list of T cell receptor beta chains from one sample in a study of OX40 agonist ivuxolimab in advanced cancers. Libraries were prepared by immunoSEQ multiplex PCR; TCRdb keeps only in-frame clonotypes and omits some of them. The sample contains tens of thousands of clones, around 85% of which appear only once. This specimen was CD4+ or CD8+ T cells sorted from blood, taken in a trial of the OX40 agonist ivuxolimab. These receptors all stem from an adult with an advanced solid tumor such as melanoma, head and neck, liver or kidney cancer. Each CDR3 is given with its conserved first and last residue. D genes are given only for firm matches. Size is stated for part of the rows, as once, few or many counts, or as a class when the clone is expanded.

>TRBJ2-7|12|-|TRBV19|-
CASSKGFYGQYF
TGTGCCAGTAGTAAGGGTTTCTACGGGCAGTACTTC
>TRBJ1-2|15|TRBD1|TRBV6-5|-
CASSRGTGAGYGYTF
TGTGCCAGCAGCCGCGGGACAGGGGCTGGCTATGGCTACACCTTC
>TRBJ2-1|15|TRBD2|TRBV12-5|-
CASGISGSSYNEQFF
TGTGCTAGTGGTATTAGCGGGAGCTCCTACAATGAGCAGTTCTTC
>TRBJ1-2|16|TRBD1|TRBV25-1|-
CASSAWTGGWGYGYTF
TGTGCCAGCAGTGCATGGACAGGGGGCTGGGGCTATGGCTACACCTTC
>TRBJ1-5|14|-|TRBV5-6|-
CASSLGYSNQPQHF
TGTGCCAGCAGCTTGGGTTATAGCAATCAGCCCCAGCATTTT
>TRBJ1-3|12|-|TRBV15|-
CATSRLEGTIYF
TGTGCCACCAGCAGACTCGAGGGTACCATATATTTT
>TRBJ1-4|13|-|TRBV6-5|-
CASSDRPNEKLFF
TGTGCCTCCTCCGACAGACCTAATGAAAAACTGTTTTTT
>TRBJ1-2|16|TRBD1|TRBV7-9|-
CASSLVGTARNYGYTF
TGTGCCAGCAGCTTAGTTGGGACAGCCCGTAACTATGGCTACACCTTC
>TRBJ2-1|16|TRBD2|TRBV7-2|-
CASSPSGRGTYNEQFF
TGTGCCAGCAGCCCCAGCGGGCGGGGGACCTACAATGAGCAGTTCTTC
>TRBJ1-6|17|TRBD1|TRBV18|-
CASSSETTGGRDSPLHF
TGTGCCAGCTCATCAGAGACGACAGGGGGTCGGGATTCACCCCTCCACTTT
>TRBJ2-7|13|-|TRBV2|-
CASSEQVSYEQYF
TGTGCCAGCAGTGAACAGGTCTCCTACGAGCAGTACTTC
>TRBJ2-7|14|-|TRBV6-9|-
CASSYGRPENGQYF
TGTGCCAGCAGTTATGGGCGGCCGGAGAATGGGCAGTACTTC
>TRBJ2-2|13|-|TRBV6-9|-
CASSYSPEGELFF
TGTGCCAGCAGTTATAGCCCGGAAGGGGAGCTGTTTTTT
>TRBJ2-5|15|TRBD1|TRBV5-1|once
CASSFRQGARETQYF
TGCGCCAGCAGCTTTAGACAGGGGGCGCGGGAGACCCAGTACTTC
>TRBJ2-2|15|-|TRBV5-5|-
CASSLVGTALGMLFF
TGTGCCAGCAGCTTGGTAGGCACAGCCCTCGGAATGCTGTTTTTT
>TRBJ2-7|12|-|TRBV5-5|-
CASSWRGYEQYF
TGTGCCAGCAGCTGGCGTGGCTACGAGCAGTACTTC
>TRBJ1-5|13|TRBD1|TRBV19|-
CASGRDRNQPQHF
TGTGCCAGTGGCCGGGACAGGAATCAGCCCCAGCATTTT
>TRBJ2-3|15|-|TRBV6-6|-
CASSYGRASTDTQYF
TGTGCCAGCAGTTACGGGCGGGCCAGCACAGATACGCAGTATTTT
>TRBJ2-3|16|TRBD1|TRBV29-1|-
CSVPTGTGWGTDTQYF
TGCAGCGTCCCCACCGGGACAGGATGGGGCACAGATACGCAGTATTTT
>TRBJ2-3|15|-|TRBV18|-
CASSLLRLQTDTQYF
TGTGCCAGCTCACTCCTGAGACTCCAAACAGATACGCAGTATTTT
>TRBJ1-1|17|-|TRBV1|-
CTSSQDLRTPPSLGAFF
TGCACCAGCAGCCAAGATCTTAGGACTCCCCCTTCTTTGGGAGCTTTCTTT
>TRBJ2-1|15|-|TRBV11-2|once
CASSPRVVGYNEQFF
TGTGCCAGCAGCCCGAGGGTGGTCGGCTACAATGAGCAGTTCTTC
>TRBJ2-7|13|TRBD2|TRBV6-6|-
CASCSGRSYEQYF
TGTGCCAGCTGTAGCGGGAGATCCTACGAGCAGTACTTC
>TRBJ2-2|16|-|TRBV30|-
CAWSKNRGGMPGELFF
TGTGCCTGGAGCAAAAACAGGGGAGGGATGCCCGGGGAGCTGTTTTTT
>TRBJ2-1|15|TRBD2|TRBV9|-
CASSVRSGGAPEQFF
TGTGCCAGCAGCGTAAGAAGCGGGGGGGCCCCTGAGCAGTTCTTC
>TRBJ2-7|14|-|TRBV15|few
CATSRGGDLYEQYF
TGTGCCACCAGCAGAGGGGGAGACCTGTACGAGCAGTACTTC
>TRBJ1-3|15|-|TRBV19|-
CASSDRRGSGNTIYF
TGTGCCAGTAGTGACAGGAGGGGCTCTGGAAACACCATATATTTT
>TRBJ2-3|15|-|TRBV6-5|-
CASSRGGQSTDTQYF
TGTGCCAGCAGCCGGGGCGGTCAATCAACAGATACGCAGTATTTT
>TRBJ1-1|15|-|TRBV19|-
CASRPSGGAATEAFF
TGTGCCAGTCGCCCCTCGGGAGGAGCGGCCACTGAAGCTTTCTTT
>TRBJ2-7|14|-|TRBV5-4|-
CASSLLIGSYEQYF
TGTGCCAGCAGCTTACTCATTGGGTCCTACGAGCAGTACTTC
>TRBJ2-7|15|TRBD2|TRBV5-1|-
CASSYSAGGAYEQYF
TGCGCCAGCAGCTATTCAGCGGGGGGAGCCTACGAGCAGTACTTC
>TRBJ1-2|14|-|TRBV9|-
CASSVEGVFNGYTF
TGTGCCAGCAGCGTAGAAGGAGTGTTTAATGGCTACACCTTC
>TRBJ2-2|14|-|TRBV28|-
CASSRQQNTGELFF
TGTGCCAGCAGTCGACAGCAGAACACCGGGGAGCTGTTTTTT